This T cell receptor beta chain appears in the sequencing data of a study of blood T cell repertoires in COVID-19. Study-wide context: The study drew acute and convalescent COVID-19 samples from the United States, Italy and Spain. From T cells, B-cell-depleted T cells, or PBMCs came the material, which was cDNA or gDNA.

Per the authors' pipeline: Amplification with reference gene primers provided the estimates of nucleated cell counts. The data were produced by immunoSEQ multiplex PCR, yet TCRdb's version contains in-frame clones alone and is incomplete. V and J calls and clone size follow that table, whereas D and trimming were derived from the DNA. The sample includes tens of thousands of clones, less than 95% of them seen just once. The Seattle patients joined while their infection was active and were tracked longitudinally afterward. The origin of this receptor is a man younger than 35 with COVID-19, enrolled during active disease. The material sequenced was peripheral blood.

CDR3 amino acids: CASSYSSPGTGELFF. Written as DNA, the CDR3 is TGTGCCAGCAGTTACTCCTCCCCAGGGACCGGGGAGCTGTTTTTT. This chain joins TRBV6-2 or TRBV6-3 and TRBJ2-2; tentatively, D is TRBD1 (5 bases). Germline-derived CDR1 and CDR2 are MNHEY and SVGEGT. V lost 0 bases, J lost 5 bases, and 10 bases lay in between. The CDR3 runs 15 residues.